The TCR beta chain under discussion was sequenced for a study of response to subunit inactivated influenza vaccine. This CDR3 comprises 19 residues. Trimming cost V 6 bases and J 3 bases; bases outside gene matches: 23. TCRdb fed the RT-PCR reads into MiXCR, producing one record per CDR3 protein. The profile shows about 500,000 distinct CDR3 sequences, about 15% of them singletons. Study conclusions and caveats: Every seasonal influenza vaccination brings in few new T cells, the authors suggested.

This clonotype was counted only a few times. Its specificity is unknown. The specimen comprised CD4+ T cells sorted from PBMCs, sampled around 2 years after vaccination. The rearrangement uses TRBV12-3 or TRBV12-4 and TRBJ2-7; 7 bases map to TRBD1. This sequence originates from a man between 50 and 69 years old who received an inactivated influenza vaccine. CDR3 nucleotides: TGTGCCAGCAGGACACCCGACTTCCGCCGGGACAGTGACCTCTACGAGCAGTACTTC. It encodes CASRTPDFRRDSDLYEQYF.